The 14 T cell receptor beta chains in this list originate from one sample, sequenced in a study of monozygotic twins with cystic fibrosis. The data were produced by immunoSEQ multiplex PCR, yet TCRdb's version contains in-frame clones alone and is incomplete. Among 25,000 or so clones listed, approximately 90% were seen once. Sequencing was done on a sample of blood. These receptors came from a girl aged 2-10 years with cystic fibrosis.

The gene calls are TRBV9 and TRBJ2-7; D gene unclear. V lost 3 bases and J 0 bases, leaving 7 bases between the germline ends. This CDR3 has 13 residues. From germline, CDR1 is SGDLS and CDR2 YYNGEE. CDR3 bases: TGTGCCAGCAGCGGCCCCGGCTCCTACGAGCAGTACTTC. It specifies CASSGPGSYEQYF.

CDR3 DNA sequence: TGTGCCAGCAGCCCGACAGGGGGGAAGGATCAGCCCCAGCATTTT. Protein sequence: CASSPTGGKDQPQHF. The V call is TRBV7-9, the J call TRBJ1-5, with 9 positions matching TRBD1. Per the germline V gene, CDR1 is SEHNR and CDR2 is FQNEAQ (reference sequence). CDR3 length: 15 residues. With V trimmed by 5 bases and J by 5 bases, 7 bases remained unmatched.

The chain uses TRBV29-1 and TRBJ1-3; D unresolved. Looked up from germline, CDR1 is SQVTM and CDR2 is ANQGSEA. V shed 4 bases and J shed 3 bases, with 10 bases lying between them. The CDR3 runs 13 residues. CDR3 bases: TGCAGCGTTGTCGGTTCCATTGGAAACACCATATATTTT. It codes for CSVVGSIGNTIYF.

The rearrangement uses TRBV4-2 and TRBJ1-1, with D possibly TRBD1 on 5 matching bases. The CDR3 has 15 residues. V was cut by 1 base and J by 5 bases, with 14 bases left in between. From germline, CDR1 is LGHNA and CDR2 YNFKEQ. The CDR3 DNA sequence: TGTGCCAGCAGCCAAGTAGTCCTCTCAGGGACTGAAGCTTTCTTT. This codes for CASSQVVLSGTEAFF.

The chain carries TRBV6-5 and TRBJ2-7; D not resolved. The V gene lost 8 bases and the J gene lost 6 bases, with 11 bases spanning the gap. CDR3 length: 11 residues. Germline CDR1 MNHEY, CDR2 SVGAGI. The CDR3 is CASLKSGEQYF. The CDR3 DNA reads TGTGCCAGCCTGAAGTCGGGCGAGCAGTACTTC.

This chain uses TRBV5-1 with TRBJ1-2; no clear D. V was pared by 4 bases and J by 0 bases, with 22 bases between. Germline values: CDR1 SGHRS, CDR2 YFSETQ. The CDR3 totals 18 residues. The CDR3 loop is CASSPDPGGPEANYGYTF. The CDR3, as DNA: TGCGCCAGCAGCCCAGACCCTGGAGGGCCGGAAGCTAACTATGGCTACACCTTC. The full variable domain, completed using reference TRBV5-1 and TRBJ1-2, is KAGVTQTPRYLIKTRGQQVTLSCSPISGHRSVSWYQQTPGQGLQFLFEYFSETQRNKGNFPGRFSGRQFSNSRSEMNVSTLELGDSALYLCASSPDPGGPEANYGYTFGSGTRLTVV.

The rearrangement uses TRBV18 and TRBJ2-7; 10 bases line up with TRBD2. With V trimmed by 3 bases and J by 2 bases, 4 bases remained unmatched. The CDR3 spans 15 residues. Germline assignment: CDR1 KGHSH and CDR2 LQKENI. The CDR3 loop is CASSPGAGGPYEQYF. For the CDR3, the DNA is TGTGCCAGCTCACCGGGAGCGGGGGGGCCCTACGAGCAGTACTTC. Full variable domain (rest looked up from reference TRBV18 and TRBJ2-7): NAGVMQNPRHLVRRRGQEARLRCSPMKGHSHVYWYRQLPEEGLKFMVYLQKENIIDESGMPKERFSAEFPKEGPSILRIQQVVRGDSAAYFCASSPGAGGPYEQYFGPGTRLTVT.

This clone was seen only once. V gene TRBV4-2 combines with J gene TRBJ2-5; D is possibly TRBD2 (7 bases). CDR3 size: 17 residues. The V gene lost 1 base and the J gene lost 4 bases, with 19 bases spanning the gap. Germline V gene data show CDR1 as LGHNA and CDR2 as YNFKEQ. The DNA of the CDR3 is TGTGCCAGCAGCCAAGCCCTAGGGGGGGTGCAGGGAGAGACCCAGTACTTC. Amino acids: CASSQALGGVQGETQYF.

The rearrangement joins TRBV6-5 to TRBJ2-1; a possible D gene is TRBD2 (6 bases). V was pared by 6 bases and J by 4 bases, with 10 bases between. Germline CDR1 MNHEY, CDR2 SVGAGI. CDR3 size: 13 residues. The CDR3 nucleotides are TGTGCCAGCAGCAAGGGAGGTTACAATGAGCAGTTCTTC. Amino acid sequence: CASSKGGYNEQFF.

This clone was found once. This chain links TRBV6-1 with TRBJ2-7, with D unclear. CDR1 and CDR2 from the germline V gene are MNHNS and SASEGT. V lost 8 bases and J 3 bases, leaving 14 bases between the germline ends. This CDR3 contains 13 residues. In nucleotides, the CDR3 is TGTGCCAGCGGACCGGACCCATACTACGAGCAGTACTTC. Its protein product is CASGPDPYYEQYF.

The chain is built from TRBV2 and TRBJ1-5, with TRBD1 as a possible D gene (6 bases). From germline, CDR1 is SNHLY and CDR2 FYNNEI. V lost 5 bases and J lost 6, with 17 bases in between. The CDR3 has 15 residues. Written as DNA, the CDR3 is TGTGCCAGCAGTCTTGAGGGGGTGAGGTTTCAGCCCCAGCATTTT. Amino acid sequence: CASSLEGVRFQPQHF.

This sequence joins TRBV5-1 and TRBJ1-1, with 9 bases that match TRBD1. The CDR3 sequence is 14 residues long. Germline CDR1 reads SGHRS; CDR2 reads YFSETQ. V was pared by 9 bases and J by 2 bases, with 8 bases of the junction left unmatched. The CDR3 here is CATQLTGGNTEAFF. The CDR3, as DNA: TGCGCCACCCAACTTACAGGGGGCAACACTGAAGCTTTCTTT.

V usage is TRBV7-9 and J usage is TRBJ2-5; 7 bases map to TRBD2. CDR1 and CDR2 from the germline V gene are SEHNR and FQNEAQ (reference sequence). The trim removed 3 bases at V and 2 bases at J, leaving 9 bases unmatched. There are 16 residues in the CDR3. The CDR3 protein is CASSFLLTGGQETQYF. The CDR3 DNA reads TGTGCCAGCAGCTTCTTGCTAACGGGGGGACAAGAGACCCAGTACTTC.

CDR3 amino acids: CASSLGGTGQETQYF. The CDR3 coding sequence is TGCGCCAGCAGCTTGGGGGGGACAGGACAAGAGACCCAGTACTTC. V and J are TRBV5-1 and TRBJ2-5, with 8 bases identical to TRBD1. Losses at the gene ends were 0 bases for V and 2 bases for J; bases not matched to a gene: 3. The CDR3 has 15 amino acids. From germline, CDR1 is SGHRS and CDR2 YFSETQ.